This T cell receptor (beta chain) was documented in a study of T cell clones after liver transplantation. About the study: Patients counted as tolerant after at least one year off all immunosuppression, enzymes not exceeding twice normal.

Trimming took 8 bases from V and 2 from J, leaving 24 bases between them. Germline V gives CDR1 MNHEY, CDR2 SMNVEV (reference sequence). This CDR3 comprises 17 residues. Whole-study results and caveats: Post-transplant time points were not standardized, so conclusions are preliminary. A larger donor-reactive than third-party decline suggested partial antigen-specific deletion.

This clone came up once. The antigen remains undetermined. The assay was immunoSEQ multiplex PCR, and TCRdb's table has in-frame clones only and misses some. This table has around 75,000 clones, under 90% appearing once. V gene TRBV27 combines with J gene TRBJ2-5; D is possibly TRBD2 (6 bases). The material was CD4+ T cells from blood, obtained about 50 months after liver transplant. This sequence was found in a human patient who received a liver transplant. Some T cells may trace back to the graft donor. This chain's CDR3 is CASAKERAIGVQETQYF. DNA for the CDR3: TGTGCCAGCGCAAAAGAGCGGGCTATTGGGGTTCAAGAGACCCAGTACTTC.